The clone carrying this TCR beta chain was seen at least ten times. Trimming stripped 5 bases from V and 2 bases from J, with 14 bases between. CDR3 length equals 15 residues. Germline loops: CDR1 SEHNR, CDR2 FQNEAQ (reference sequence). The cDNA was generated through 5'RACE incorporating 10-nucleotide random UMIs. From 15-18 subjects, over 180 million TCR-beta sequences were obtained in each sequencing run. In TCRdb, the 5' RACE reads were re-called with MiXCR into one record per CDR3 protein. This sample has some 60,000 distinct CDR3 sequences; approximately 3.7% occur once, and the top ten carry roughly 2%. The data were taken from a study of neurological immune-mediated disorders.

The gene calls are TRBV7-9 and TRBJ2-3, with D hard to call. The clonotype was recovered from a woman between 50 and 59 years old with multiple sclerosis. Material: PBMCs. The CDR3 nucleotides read TGTGCCAGCAGCCCACGTTCGGCCCCCACAGATACGCAGTATTTT. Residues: CASSPRSAPTDTQYF.